This T cell receptor beta chain was captured by sequencing in a study of T-cell reconstitution after alpha-beta-depleted transplantation in children. Regarding the study as a whole: T cells produced anew were the main source of T-cell counts and diversity one year after transplant. Several hundred expanded graft clones reportedly were the source of alpha-beta T cells about two months after transplant. For some patients, TCRbeta diversity was high at day 60 because of recipient T cells and thymic progenitors that survived.

Unique molecular identifiers were incorporated when the TCRbeta library was constructed. TCRdb called the PCR reads again in MiXCR, with one record for every CDR3 protein. The sample contains 700,000 to 950,000 distinct CDR3 sequences, approximately 15% of which appear only once. This clonotype came up a few times. Its cognate antigen is unknown. V was pared by 10 bases and J by 0 bases, with 10 bases between. This CDR3 is built from 12 residues. The TCR originated in a male patient between 10 and 17 years old who had a stem cell transplant for acute lymphoblastic leukemia, so the T cells may come from the graft donor. The chain combines TRBV12-3 or TRBV12-4 with TRBJ2-7; no clear D gene. The sample was PBMCs, mostly from graft donor cells, taken 360 days after TCRalphabeta/CD19-depleted stem cell transplant. CDR3 nucleotide sequence: TGTGCCACCGCGGACCGCTCCTACGAGCAGTACTTC. It encodes CATADRSYEQYF.